Listed below are T cell receptor beta chains from one sample, sequenced in a study of shared clonotypes between healthy human individuals. The method was immunoSEQ multiplex PCR; TCRdb's version includes in-frame clones alone and lacks a portion of them. The repertoire consists of over a million clones, with about 98% occurring once and the leading ten covering about 0.42%. Specimen: naive CD4+ T cells sorted from blood. These TCRs come from a man aged 25-45 years in good health. CDR3s leave out the opening cysteine and the closing phenylalanine or tryptophan. D genes are given only for firm matches. Rows give clone size only sometimes, using once, few, many, or a class for an expanded clone.

V: TRBV2; J: TRBJ2-7; D: NA; size: NA; CDR3: ASSVRLSYEQY
V: TRBV7-7; J: TRBJ2-7; D: TRBD1; size: NA; CDR3: ASSIGQGSGEQY
V: TRBV10-3; J: TRBJ1-2; D: NA; size: NA; CDR3: AISDGGYGYT
V: TRBV7-2; J: TRBJ2-5; D: NA; size: NA; CDR3: ASSHIVETQY
V: TRBV4-3; J: TRBJ2-7; D: TRBD1; size: NA; CDR3: ASSQAAAGGLVNEQY
V: TRBV7-8; J: TRBJ2-7; D: TRBD1; size: NA; CDR3: ASSLVGQGANYEQY
V: TRBV7-9; J: TRBJ1-1; D: TRBD1; size: once; CDR3: ASSRTGVEGAF
V: TRBV19; J: TRBJ2-3; D: TRBD2; size: NA; CDR3: ASSPWREGQGTQY
V: TRBV6-5; J: TRBJ2-2; D: NA; size: NA; CDR3: ASSPYENTGELF
V: TRBV5-1; J: TRBJ1-2; D: TRBD1; size: once; CDR3: ASSTTTGGYGYT
V: TRBV5-1; J: TRBJ2-3; D: TRBD1; size: NA; CDR3: ASSQNRDRGADTQY
V: TRBV9; J: TRBJ2-6; D: NA; size: once; CDR3: ASSARSGANVLT
V: TRBV18; J: TRBJ2-7; D: NA; size: NA; CDR3: ASSRPSGTAREQY
V: TRBV25-1; J: TRBJ2-1; D: TRBD2; size: NA; CDR3: ASSLTSGSYNEQF
V: TRBV6-1; J: TRBJ2-1; D: NA; size: NA; CDR3: ASRRILSSYNEQF
V: TRBV4-3; J: TRBJ2-7; D: NA; size: NA; CDR3: ASSQAPGNYEQY
V: TRBV27; J: TRBJ1-2; D: NA; size: NA; CDR3: ASSSNRVAYGYT
V: TRBV9; J: TRBJ2-1; D: TRBD2; size: NA; CDR3: ASSVISGNNEQF
V: TRBV5-4; J: TRBJ1-2; D: NA; size: once; CDR3: ASSWSGGYGYT
V: TRBV19; J: TRBJ1-5; D: NA; size: NA; CDR3: ASSPPVGVVQPQH
V: TRBV18; J: TRBJ2-1; D: NA; size: NA; CDR3: ASSPRQGVGYNEQF
V: TRBV10-3; J: TRBJ1-1; D: NA; size: NA; CDR3: AISDGTASMNTEAF
V: TRBV28; J: TRBJ2-1; D: NA; size: once; CDR3: ASSLLVSGDYNEQF
V: TRBV19; J: TRBJ2-7; D: TRBD2; size: NA; CDR3: ASSQAGYETEKY
V: TRBV7-7; J: TRBJ2-3; D: NA; size: NA; CDR3: ASSLVPGTTDTQY
V: TRBV19; J: TRBJ2-1; D: TRBD2; size: NA; CDR3: ASSDYAGTSGYNEQF
V: TRBV5-1; J: TRBJ2-1; D: TRBD1; size: NA; CDR3: ASTPGQGAYRSYNEQF
V: TRBV29-1; J: TRBJ1-4; D: NA; size: NA; CDR3: SIQIGEKLF
V: TRBV14; J: TRBJ1-1; D: NA; size: NA; CDR3: ASSQGRQTAEAF
V: TRBV1; J: TRBJ2-1; D: NA; size: NA; CDR3: TSSQDCGRTFSYNEQF
V: TRBV7-9; J: TRBJ2-5; D: NA; size: NA; CDR3: ASSSYRTERTQY
V: TRBV28; J: TRBJ2-7; D: TRBD2; size: NA; CDR3: ASSYQAGGSSYEQY
V: TRBV5-1; J: TRBJ1-2; D: TRBD1; size: NA; CDR3: ASSLDATGANRDGYT
V: TRBV6-1; J: TRBJ1-2; D: NA; size: NA; CDR3: ASSELDYANYGYT
V: TRBV29-1; J: TRBJ2-1; D: NA; size: NA; CDR3: SVVRVGGGGLFYEQF